A selection of T cell receptor beta chains follows, all from one sample in a study of blood T cell repertoires in COVID-19. The table came from immunoSEQ multiplex PCR; TCRdb's copy has only in-frame clones and leaves some out. Among about 200,000 clones listed, 85% were seen once. The specimen sequenced was peripheral blood. The receptors come from an elderly woman with acute or convalescent COVID-19. Each CDR3 is given with its conserved first and last residue. D genes are given only for firm matches.

TRBD2 | TRBJ2-3 | TRBV10-3 | CALGTSGSGGTDTQYF
. | TRBJ1-2 | TRBV29-1 | CSGAFGYGYTF
. | TRBJ2-1 | TRBV28 | CASSSPPGGGSYNEQFF
TRBD1 | TRBJ1-2 | TRBV2 | CASGDGTGHNYGYTF
. | TRBJ2-1 | TRBV7-3 | CASSLTGGVINEQFF
. | TRBJ2-4 | TRBV20-1 | CSAPGDDIQYF
TRBD1 | TRBJ2-1 | TRBV9 | CASSRSWPGGNEQFF
TRBD2 | TRBJ2-1 | TRBV5-1 | CASSLLAGDINEQFF
. | TRBJ1-1 | TRBV27 | CASSLSRNTEAFF
TRBD1 | TRBJ2-5 | TRBV18 | CASSPWDRGEETQYF
. | TRBJ2-3 | TRBV4-3 | CASSQAGVGVTDTQYF
. | TRBJ2-5 | TRBV7-3 | CASSKGSTGLETQYF
. | TRBJ2-2 | TRBV7-2 | CASSFTRDLTGELFF
TRBD2 | TRBJ2-5 | TRBV5-1 | CASSLGRSSGSASRETQYF
TRBD2 | TRBJ2-5 | TRBV24-1 | CATSDWGGGTQYF
. | TRBJ2-3 | TRBV5-4 | CASSFRAGSTDTQYF
. | TRBJ1-2 | TRBV2 | CASSFSNYGYTF
TRBD1 | TRBJ1-2 | TRBV27 | CASSLRQGAAWGYTF
TRBD2 | TRBJ2-1 | TRBV4-3 | CASSQGWTSGIYNEQFF
TRBD1 | TRBJ2-7 | TRBV2 | CASSGQGIYEQYF
. | TRBJ2-7 | TRBV18 | CASSPSGVPGYEQYF
TRBD1 | TRBJ2-4 | TRBV7-2 | CASSLGQGTIQYF
. | TRBJ1-1 | TRBV2 | CASSFEGMNTEAFF
. | TRBJ2-1 | TRBV19 | CASMGMRLSYNEQFF
. | TRBJ2-2 | TRBV23-1 | CASSPNEEPVKWRELFF
TRBD1 | TRBJ1-1 | TRBV27 | CASSRTGLSDTEAFF
. | TRBJ1-5 | TRBV5-6 | CASNIGRFSQPQHF
. | TRBJ1-1 | TRBV6-2/TRBV6-3 | CASSYSGDEAFF
TRBD1 | TRBJ1-5 | TRBV19 | CASSRRPTGDQPQHF
. | TRBJ1-1 | TRBV7-9 | CASSLDILTEAFF
. | TRBJ2-3 | TRBV18 | CASSPSGGRSTDTQYF
TRBD1 | TRBJ1-2 | TRBV28 | CASNPQGGTGFILRGYTF
. | TRBJ2-7 | TRBV7-2 | CASSARDSIYYEQYF
TRBD1 | TRBJ2-1 | TRBV5-1 | CASSTLSGQGDNEQFF
TRBD1 | TRBJ2-2 | TRBV3-1/TRBV3-2 | CASSRGQGSNTGELFF
TRBD1 | TRBJ1-5 | TRBV5-8 | CASSFSTGVSNQPQHF
TRBD2 | TRBJ2-1 | TRBV19 | CASSPVAGGYNEQFF
. | TRBJ1-5 | TRBV24-1 | CATSGQGSGQPQHF
TRBD1 | TRBJ1-5 | TRBV6-2/TRBV6-3 | CASSYAGQGGYQPQHF
TRBD1 | TRBJ1-4 | TRBV28 | CASSLPIDRGDEKLFF
TRBD1 | TRBJ1-1 | TRBV5-4 | CASSLGQGETEAFF
. | TRBJ1-2 | TRBV19 | CASSIGRFGYTF